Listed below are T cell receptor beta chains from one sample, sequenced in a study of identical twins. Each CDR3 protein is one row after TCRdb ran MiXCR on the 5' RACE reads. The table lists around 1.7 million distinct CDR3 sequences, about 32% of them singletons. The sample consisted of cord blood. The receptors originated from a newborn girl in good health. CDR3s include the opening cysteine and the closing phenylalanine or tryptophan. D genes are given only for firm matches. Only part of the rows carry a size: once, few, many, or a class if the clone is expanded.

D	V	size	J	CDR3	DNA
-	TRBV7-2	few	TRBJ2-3	CASSPQLGDTDTQYF	TGTGCCAGCAGCCCCCAACTAGGGGACACAGATACGCAGTATTTT
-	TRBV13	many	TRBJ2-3	CASSKGTDTQYF	TGTGCCAGCAGCAAAGGCACAGATACGCAGTATTTT
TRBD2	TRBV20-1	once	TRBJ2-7	CSARDQLAGYNEQYF	TGCAGTGCTAGAGATCAGCTAGCGGGCTACAATGAGCAGTACTTC
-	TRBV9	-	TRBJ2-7	CASSADSLRPQGEQYF	TGTGCCAGCAGCGCCGACAGCCTCAGGCCCCAGGGCGAGCAGTACTTC
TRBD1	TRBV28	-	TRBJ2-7	CASSPYRGVSYEQYF	TGTGCCAGCAGTCCATACAGGGGGGTCTCCTACGAGCAGTACTTC
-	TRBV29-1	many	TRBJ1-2	CSVEDRTLSYGYTF	TGCAGCGTTGAAGACCGGACCCTTTCCTATGGCTACACCTTC
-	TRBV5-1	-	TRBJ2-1	CASPLGVSYNEQFF	TGCGCCAGCCCCCTAGGGGTCTCCTACAATGAGCAGTTCTTC
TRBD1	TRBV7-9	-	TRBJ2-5	CASSLGTGGEDNEQYF	TGTGCCAGCAGCTTAGGTACAGGGGGCGAAGACAATGAGCAGTACTTC
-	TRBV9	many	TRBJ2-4	CASSDPGTAKNIQYF	TGTGCCAGCAGCGACCCCGGGACAGCCAAAAACATTCAGTACTTC
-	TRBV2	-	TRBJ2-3	CASSAAKLGAQYF	TGTGCCAGCAGCGCCGCAAAGCTAGGTGCGCAGTATTTT
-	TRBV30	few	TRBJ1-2	CAWGSHTGDYGYTF	TGTGCCTGGGGAAGTCATACTGGGGACTATGGCTACACCTTC
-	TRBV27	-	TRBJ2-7	CASSLSPYYPYEQYF	TGTGCCAGCAGTTTATCCCCCTACTATCCCTACGAGCAGTACTTC
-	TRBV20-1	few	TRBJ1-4	CSASGPTNEKLFF	TGCAGTGCTAGTGGCCCAACTAATGAAAAACTGTTTTTT
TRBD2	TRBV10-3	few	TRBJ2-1	CAGSGRADNEQFF	TGTGCCGGTAGCGGGAGGGCAGACAATGAGCAGTTCTTC
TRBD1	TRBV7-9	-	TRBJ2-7	CASSRLGTGSYEQYF	TGTGCCAGCAGCCGGCTCGGGACAGGGTCCTACGAGCAGTACTTC
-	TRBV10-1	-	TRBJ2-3	CASNRDLSTDTQYF	TGCGCCAGCAACCGGGACTTAAGCACAGATACGCAGTATTTT
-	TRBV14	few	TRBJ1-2	CASSQDWGRINYGYTF	TGTGCCAGCAGCCAAGATTGGGGACGGATAAACTATGGCTACACCTTC
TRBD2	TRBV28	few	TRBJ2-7	CASSSEGQGRLAGANSYEQYF	TGTGCCAGCAGTTCCGAAGGACAGGGTCGACTAGCGGGAGCGAACTCCTACGAGCAGTACTTC
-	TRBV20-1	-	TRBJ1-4	CSARGIWGTNEKLFF	TGCAGTGCTAGAGGGATATGGGGTACTAATGAAAAACTGTTTTTT
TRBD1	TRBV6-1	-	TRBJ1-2	CASSELGTGGSYGYTF	TGTGCCAGCAGTGAACTTGGGACAGGGGGAAGCTATGGCTACACCTTC
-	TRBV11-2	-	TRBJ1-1	CASRAMGDTEAFF	TGTGCCAGCAGGGCCATGGGAGACACTGAAGCTTTCTTT
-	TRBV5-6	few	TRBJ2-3	CASSFKITDTQYF	TGTGCCAGCAGCTTCAAAATCACAGATACGCAGTATTTT
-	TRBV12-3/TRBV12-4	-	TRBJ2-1	CASGGQKQFF	TGTGCCAGCGGTGGACAGAAGCAGTTCTTC
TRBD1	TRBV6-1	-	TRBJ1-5	CASSEVDRSHQPQHF	TGTGCCAGCAGTGAGGTGGACAGGAGCCATCAGCCCCAGCATTTT
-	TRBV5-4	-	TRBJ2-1	CASSPRWGDRYNEQFF	TGTGCCAGCAGCCCACGGTGGGGAGACAGATACAATGAGCAGTTCTTC
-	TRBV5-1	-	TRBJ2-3	CASSLNVWGSTDTQSF	TGCGCCAGCAGCTTGAACGTTTGGGGCAGCACAGATACGCAGTCTTTT
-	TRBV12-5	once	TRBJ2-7	CASGPRGVEEQYF	TGTGCTAGTGGTCCAAGAGGGGTAGAGGAGCAGTACTTC
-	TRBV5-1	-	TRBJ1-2	CASSLEGELNYGYTF	TGCGCCAGCAGCTTGGAGGGGGAATTAAACTATGGCTACACCTTC
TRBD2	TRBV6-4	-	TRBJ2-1	CASRKLAGAYNEQFF	TGTGCCAGCAGGAAACTAGCGGGGGCCTACAATGAGCAGTTCTTC
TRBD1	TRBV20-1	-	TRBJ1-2	CSARTGQGRYGYTF	TGCAGTGCTAGGACGGGACAGGGGCGGTATGGCTACACCTTC
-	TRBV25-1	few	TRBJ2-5	CASSERGTKGQYF	TGTGCCAGCAGTGAACGCGGGACCAAGGGACAGTACTTC
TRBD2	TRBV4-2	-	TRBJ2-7	CASSRLAGGSYNEQYF	TGTGCCAGCAGCCGACTAGCGGGGGGCTCCTACAATGAGCAGTACTTC
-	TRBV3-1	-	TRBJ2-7	CASSQDVLLSYDQYF	TGTGCCAGCAGCCAAGATGTGTTACTAAGCTACGATCAGTACTTC
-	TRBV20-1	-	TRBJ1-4	CSPKQGANEKLFF	TGCAGCCCTAAACAGGGAGCTAATGAAAAACTGTTTTTT
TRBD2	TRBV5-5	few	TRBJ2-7	CASSLLAELTYEQYF	TGTGCCAGCAGCTTACTAGCGGAACTTACCTACGAGCAGTACTTC
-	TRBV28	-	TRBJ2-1	CASIPVETLSYNEQFF	TGTGCCAGCATCCCAGTTGAGACCCTCTCCTACAATGAGCAGTTCTTC
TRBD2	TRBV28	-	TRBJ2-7	CASSFSAGGLYEQYF	TGTGCCAGCAGTTTCTCAGCGGGAGGATTATACGAGCAGTACTTC
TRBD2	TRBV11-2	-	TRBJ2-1	CASSTQRGLNEQFF	TGTGCCAGCAGTACTCAGCGGGGCCTCAATGAGCAGTTCTTC
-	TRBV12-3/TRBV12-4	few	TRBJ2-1	CASSFGANEQFF	TGTGCCAGCAGTTTCGGAGCGAATGAGCAGTTCTTC
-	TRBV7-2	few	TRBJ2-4	CASSLAGASAKNIQYF	TGTGCCAGCAGCTTAGCGGGAGCCTCGGCCAAAAACATTCAGTACTTC